The sequence of this T cell receptor (beta chain) was determined in a study of CD8 T cells in Susac syndrome. Study-wide points: In its TCR sequencing and HLA analysis, the study acknowledged that the number of individuals was relatively small.

A quantity of about 0.45 to 1 ug RNA underwent reverse transcription using random hexamers. The authors amplified TCR beta CDR3 across 54 Vbeta and 13 Jbeta using immunoSEQ multiplex PCR. TCRdb recomputed calls from the immunoSEQ multiplex PCR reads with MiXCR, one row per CDR3 protein. The table records 95,000 to 150,000 distinct CDR3 sequences, around 94% of them present only once. This clonotype was observed a handful of times. Its specificity is unknown. The CDR3 is 16 residues long. The junction had 9 bases not matched to a gene; V was cut back by 0 bases and J by 5 bases. The V gene's germline CDR1 is SGHTA and CDR2 FQGNSA.

Sequencing input: CD4+ T cells from PBMCs. The chain links TRBV7-2 to TRBJ2-5; 7 nucleotides line up with TRBD2. The source of this sequence is a human donor in good health. The CDR3 DNA follows: TGTGCCAGCAGCTTAGCGGGCGGGAGTGGTGGGGAGACCCAGTACTTC. Translated, it gives CASSLAGGSGGETQYF.